The clone carrying this T cell receptor beta chain was found once. Trimming left V 6 bases short and J 7 bases short, with 16 bases between. Germline V CDR1 and CDR2: MDHEN, SYDVKM. This CDR3 contains 13 residues. The data belong to a study of blood T cell repertoires in COVID-19. TCRdb's copy holds only in-frame clones and misses some; the assay was immunoSEQ multiplex PCR. The table has 98,000 or so clones, around four fifths seen once. The origin of this receptor is a man in his 60s with acute or convalescent COVID-19. The sequencing sample was made of peripheral blood. This chain connects TRBV28 to TRBJ2-7; possible D gene TRBD2, 5 bases. The CDR3 DNA is TGTGCCAGCAGATCCACCAGCCGAGGGGAGCAGTACTTC. Amino acids: CASRSTSRGEQYF.